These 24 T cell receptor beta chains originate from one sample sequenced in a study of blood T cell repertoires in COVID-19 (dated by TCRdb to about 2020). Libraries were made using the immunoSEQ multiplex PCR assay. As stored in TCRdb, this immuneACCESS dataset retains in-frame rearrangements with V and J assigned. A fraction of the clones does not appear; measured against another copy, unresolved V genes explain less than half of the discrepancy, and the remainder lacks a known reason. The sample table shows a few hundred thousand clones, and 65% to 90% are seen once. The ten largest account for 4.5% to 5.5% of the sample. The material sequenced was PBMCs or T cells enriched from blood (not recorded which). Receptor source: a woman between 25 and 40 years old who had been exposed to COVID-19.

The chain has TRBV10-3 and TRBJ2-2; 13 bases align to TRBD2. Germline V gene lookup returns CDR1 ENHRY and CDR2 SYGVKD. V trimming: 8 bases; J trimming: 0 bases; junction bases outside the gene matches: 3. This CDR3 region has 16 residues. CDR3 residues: CAIGGTSGTNTGELFF. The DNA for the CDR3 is TGTGCCATCGGGGGGACTAGCGGGACGAACACCGGGGAGCTGTTTTTT.

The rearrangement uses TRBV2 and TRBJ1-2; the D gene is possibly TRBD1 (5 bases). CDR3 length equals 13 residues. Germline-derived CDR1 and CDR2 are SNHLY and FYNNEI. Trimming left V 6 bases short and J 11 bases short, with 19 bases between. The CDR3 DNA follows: TGTGCCAGCAGGGGGGGGAGTTGGCTTGGGTACACCTTC. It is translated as CASRGGSWLGYTF.

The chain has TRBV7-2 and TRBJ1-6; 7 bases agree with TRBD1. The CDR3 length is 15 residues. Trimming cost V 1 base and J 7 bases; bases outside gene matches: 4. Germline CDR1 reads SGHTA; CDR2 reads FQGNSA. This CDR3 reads CASSLERGRNSPLHF. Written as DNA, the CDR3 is TGTGCCAGCAGCTTAGAGAGGGGGCGGAATTCACCCCTCCACTTT.

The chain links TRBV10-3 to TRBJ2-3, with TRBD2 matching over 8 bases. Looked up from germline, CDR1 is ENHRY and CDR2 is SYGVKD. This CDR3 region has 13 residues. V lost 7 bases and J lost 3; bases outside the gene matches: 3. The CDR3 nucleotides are TGTGCCATCACGGCGGGAGGAACAGATACGCAGTATTTT. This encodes CAITAGGTDTQYF.

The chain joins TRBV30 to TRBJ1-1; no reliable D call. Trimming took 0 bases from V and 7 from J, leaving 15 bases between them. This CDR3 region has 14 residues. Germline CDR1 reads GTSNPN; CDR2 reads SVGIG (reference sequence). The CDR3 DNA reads TGTGCCTGGAGTGTACTATATCGTTTAGGTGAAGCTTTCTTT. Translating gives CAWSVLYRLGEAFF.

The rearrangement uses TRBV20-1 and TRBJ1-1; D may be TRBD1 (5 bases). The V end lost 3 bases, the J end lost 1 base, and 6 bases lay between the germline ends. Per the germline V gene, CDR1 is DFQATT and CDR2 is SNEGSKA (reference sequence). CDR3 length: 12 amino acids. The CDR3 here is CSASQGNTEAFF. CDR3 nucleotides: TGCAGTGCTAGTCAGGGGAACACTGAAGCTTTCTTT.

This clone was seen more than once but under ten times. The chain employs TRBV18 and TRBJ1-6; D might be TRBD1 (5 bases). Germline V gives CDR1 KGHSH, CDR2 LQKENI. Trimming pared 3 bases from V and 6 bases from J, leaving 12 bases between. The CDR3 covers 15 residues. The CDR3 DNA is TGTGCCAGCTCACCTGTTCAGGGTGGTAATTCACCCCTCCACTTT. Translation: CASSPVQGGNSPLHF.

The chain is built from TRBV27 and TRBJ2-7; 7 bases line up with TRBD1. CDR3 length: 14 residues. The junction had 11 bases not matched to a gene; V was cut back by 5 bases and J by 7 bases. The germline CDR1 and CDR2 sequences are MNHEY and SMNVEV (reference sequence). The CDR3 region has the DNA TGTGCCAGCAGTATACAGGGGCAGGTGGGGGAGCAGTACTTC. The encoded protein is CASSIQGQVGEQYF.

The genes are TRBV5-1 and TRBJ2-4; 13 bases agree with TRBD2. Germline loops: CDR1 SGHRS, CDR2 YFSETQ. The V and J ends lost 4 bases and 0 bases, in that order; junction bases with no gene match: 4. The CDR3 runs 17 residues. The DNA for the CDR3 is TGCGCCAGCAGCCCGACTAGCGGGGGGATAGCCAAAAACATTCAGTACTTC. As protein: CASSPTSGGIAKNIQYF.

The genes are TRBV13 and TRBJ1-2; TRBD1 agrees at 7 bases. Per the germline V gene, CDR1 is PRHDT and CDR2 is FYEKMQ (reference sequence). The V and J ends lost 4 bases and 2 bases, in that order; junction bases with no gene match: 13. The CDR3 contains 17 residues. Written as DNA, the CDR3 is TGTGCCAGCAGCTACAGGGGCCTACCGCTCTCCAACTATGGCTACACCTTC. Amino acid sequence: CASSYRGLPLSNYGYTF.

The CDR3 is CASSYSTRANRFFF. CDR3 coding DNA: TGTGCCAGCAGTTACTCAACCAGGGCTAATAGATTTTTCTTT. V is TRBV6-5 and J is TRBJ1-1, with a weak D call TRBD1 (5 bases). In germline, CDR1 is MNHEY, CDR2 SVGAGI. The CDR3 is 14 residues long. V dropped 0 bases and J dropped 13 bases, with 18 bases sitting between them.

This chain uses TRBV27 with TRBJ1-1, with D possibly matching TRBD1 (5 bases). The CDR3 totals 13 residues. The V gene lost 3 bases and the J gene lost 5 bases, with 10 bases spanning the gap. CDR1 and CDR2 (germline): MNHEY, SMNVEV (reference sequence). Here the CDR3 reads CASSLAGRTEAFF. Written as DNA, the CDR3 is TGTGCCAGCAGTTTGGCAGGGAGGACTGAAGCTTTCTTT.

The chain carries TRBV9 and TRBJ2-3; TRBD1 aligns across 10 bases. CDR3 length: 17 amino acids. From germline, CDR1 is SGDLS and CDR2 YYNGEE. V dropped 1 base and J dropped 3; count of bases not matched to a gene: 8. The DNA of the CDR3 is TGTGCCAGCAGCGTACCCTCCAGGACAGGGGGGACAGATACGCAGTATTTT. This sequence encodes CASSVPSRTGGTDTQYF. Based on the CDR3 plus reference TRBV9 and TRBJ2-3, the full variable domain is DSGVTQTPKHLITATGQRVTLRCSPRSGDLSVYWYQQSLDQGLQFLIQYYNGEERAKGNILERFSAQQFPDLHSELNLSSLELGDSALYFCASSVPSRTGGTDTQYFGPGTRLTVL.

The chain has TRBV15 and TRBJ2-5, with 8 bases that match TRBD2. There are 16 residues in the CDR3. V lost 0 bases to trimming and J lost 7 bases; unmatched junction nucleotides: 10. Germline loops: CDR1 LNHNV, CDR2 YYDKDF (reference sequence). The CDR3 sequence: CATSREGRGAGVTQYF. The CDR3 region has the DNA TGTGCCACCAGCAGAGAGGGGCGGGGGGCCGGGGTGACCCAGTACTTC. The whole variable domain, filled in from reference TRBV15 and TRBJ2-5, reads DAMVIQNPRYQVTQFGKPVTLSCSQTLNHNVMYWYQQKSSQAPKLLFHYYDKDFNNEADTPDNFQSRRPNTSFCFLDIRSPGLGDTAMYLCATSREGRGAGVTQYFGPGTRLLVL.

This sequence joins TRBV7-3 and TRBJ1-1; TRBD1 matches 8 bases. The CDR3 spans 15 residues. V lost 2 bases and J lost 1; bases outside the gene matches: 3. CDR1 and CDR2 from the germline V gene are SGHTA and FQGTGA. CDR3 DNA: TGTGCCAGCAGCTTATACGGGACAGGGAACACTGAAGCTTTCTTT. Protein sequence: CASSLYGTGNTEAFF.

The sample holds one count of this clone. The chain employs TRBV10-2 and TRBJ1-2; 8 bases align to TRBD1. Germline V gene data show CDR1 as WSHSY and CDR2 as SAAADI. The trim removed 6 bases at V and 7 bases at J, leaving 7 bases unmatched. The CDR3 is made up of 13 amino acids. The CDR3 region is CASRGTGVAGYTF. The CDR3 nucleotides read TGCGCCAGCAGGGGGACAGGAGTGGCTGGCTACACCTTC.

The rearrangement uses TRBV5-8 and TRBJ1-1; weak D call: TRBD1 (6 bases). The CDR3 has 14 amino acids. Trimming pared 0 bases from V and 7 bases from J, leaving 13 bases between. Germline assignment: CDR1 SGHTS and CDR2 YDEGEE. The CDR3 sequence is CASSLVSRTVEAFF. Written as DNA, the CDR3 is TGTGCCAGCAGCTTGGTATCTCGGACAGTTGAAGCTTTCTTT.

CDR3 protein: CALQGSAGNTIYF. CDR3 bases: TGTGCCTTGCAGGGTTCGGCTGGAAACACCATATATTTT. J is TRBJ1-3 and V is TRBV30; D is perhaps TRBD1 (5 bases). The CDR3 length is 13 residues. Germline lookup yields CDR1 GTSNPN and CDR2 SVGIG (reference sequence). With 7 bases removed from V and 2 bases from J, the gap between germline ends came to 12 bases.

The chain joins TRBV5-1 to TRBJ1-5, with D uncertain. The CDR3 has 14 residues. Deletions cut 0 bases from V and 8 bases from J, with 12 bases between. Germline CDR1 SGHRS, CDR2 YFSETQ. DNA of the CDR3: TGCGCCAGCAGCTTGGTCCCGTCAGGTGAGCCCCAGCATTTT. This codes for CASSLVPSGEPQHF.

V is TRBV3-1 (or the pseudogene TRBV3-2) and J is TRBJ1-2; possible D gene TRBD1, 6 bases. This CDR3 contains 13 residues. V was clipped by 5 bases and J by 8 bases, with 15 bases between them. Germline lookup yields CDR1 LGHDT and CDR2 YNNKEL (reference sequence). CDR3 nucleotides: TGTGCCAGCAGCGCGGACAGCGCTAGGGGCTACACCTTC. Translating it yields CASSADSARGYTF.

This CDR3 reads CASSIAGGLNTEAFF. The CDR3 bases are TGTGCCAGTAGTATAGCAGGGGGGTTGAACACTGAAGCTTTCTTT. The genes are TRBV19 and TRBJ1-1; 7 bases line up with TRBD1. The J segment lost 0 bases and the V segment lost 1 base, leaving 2 bases of the junction unmatched. CDR1 is LNHDA and CDR2 is SQIVND in the germline V gene (reference sequence). This CDR3 comprises 15 residues. Using reference TRBV19 and TRBJ1-1 for the parts outside the CDR3, the full variable domain is DGGITQSPKYLFRKEGQNVTLSCEQNLNHDAMYWYRQDPGQGLRLIYYSQIVNDFQKGDIAEGYSVSREKKESFPLTVTSAQKNPTAFYLCASSIAGGLNTEAFFGQGTRLTVV.

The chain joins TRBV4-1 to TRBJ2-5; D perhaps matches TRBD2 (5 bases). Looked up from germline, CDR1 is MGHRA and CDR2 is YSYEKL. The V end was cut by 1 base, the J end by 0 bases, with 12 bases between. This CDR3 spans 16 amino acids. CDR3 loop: CASSQGPGSYQETQYF. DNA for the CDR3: TGCGCCAGCAGCCAAGGACCGGGGTCGTACCAAGAGACCCAGTACTTC.

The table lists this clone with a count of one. CDR3 bases: TGTGCCAGCAGTTTATTCGGAAGGGAGGGTACTGAAGCTTTCTTT. The encoded protein is CASSLFGREGTEAFF. This rearrangement joins TRBV27 to TRBJ1-1; the D is unclear. The V end was cut by 1 base, the J end by 5 bases, with 14 bases between. Germline CDR1 is MNHEY and CDR2 is SMNVEV (reference sequence). The CDR3 loop spans 15 amino acids.

CDR3: CASSLPGYNEQFF. CDR3 DNA sequence: TGCGCCAGCAGCTTACCAGGTTACAATGAGCAGTTCTTC. V usage is TRBV5-1 and J usage is TRBJ2-1; D unclear. Germline assignment: CDR1 SGHRS and CDR2 YFSETQ. Trimming removed 2 bases at V and 4 bases at J, with 7 bases between. The CDR3 sequence is 13 residues long.